Shown below are 9 T cell receptor beta chains from a single sample sequenced in a study of cytomegalovirus exposure and HLA in healthy donors. PCR primers comprised 60 Vbeta and 13 Jbeta primers. Profiled with immunoSEQ multiplex PCR; TCRdb holds only in-frame clones, not every one. The specimen's table records 110,000 to 150,000 clones. The specimen sequenced was PBMCs. These receptors were obtained from a woman younger than 30 in good health and CMV-seronegative.

CDR3 DNA: TGCGCCAGCAGCTTCTCCGGGACAACCTGGGATACGCAGTATTTT. It encodes CASSFSGTTWDTQYF. The chain has TRBV5-1 and TRBJ2-3; TRBD1 might be the D (6 bases). CDR3 size: 15 residues. CDR1 and CDR2 (germline): SGHRS, YFSETQ. Trimming removed 2 bases from V and 6 bases from J, with 16 bases in between.

The chain couples TRBV2 to TRBJ2-1, with D maybe TRBD2 (6 bases). V dropped 8 bases and J dropped 4 bases, with 12 bases sitting between them. The germline gives CDR1 SNHLY, CDR2 FYNNEI. There are 13 residues in the CDR3. CDR3 loop: CASGGTLYNEQFF. CDR3 nucleotides: TGTGCCAGCGGGGGGACTCTATACAATGAGCAGTTCTTC.

The chain couples TRBV5-6 to TRBJ2-7, with D maybe TRBD2 (5 bases). Germline V gene data show CDR1 as SGHDT and CDR2 as YYEEEE. The CDR3 consists of 12 residues. V lost 2 bases and J 5 bases, leaving 8 bases between the germline ends. The DNA for the CDR3 is TGTGCCAGCAGCTTACTAGAGGACGAGCAGTACGTC. Residues: CASSLLEDEQYV.

The genes are TRBV14 and TRBJ1-6; D perhaps matches TRBD1 (6 bases). The CDR3 sequence is 14 residues long. The germline V and J ends were trimmed by 6 bases and 5 bases, with 11 bases remaining between them. CDR1 and CDR2 from the germline V gene are SGHDN and FVKESK. The CDR3 loop is CASRLNRDNSPLHF. The CDR3 bases are TGTGCCAGCAGACTCAACAGGGATAATTCACCCCTCCACTTT.

V gene TRBV10-3 combines with J gene TRBJ2-1; TRBD2 matches at 12 bases. The J segment lost 8 bases and the V segment lost 6 bases, leaving 11 bases of the junction unmatched. The V gene's germline CDR1 is ENHRY and CDR2 SYGVKD. The CDR3 extends over 16 amino acids. CDR3: CAIRDTSGRWQDEQFF. In nucleotides, the CDR3 is TGTGCCATCAGGGATACTAGCGGGAGGTGGCAGGATGAGCAGTTCTTC.

The chain couples TRBV18 to TRBJ2-3, with 10 bases aligning to TRBD2. This CDR3 spans 17 amino acids. V trimming: 0 bases; J trimming: 2 bases; junction bases outside the gene matches: 5. From germline, CDR1 is KGHSH and CDR2 LQKENI. The CDR3 sequence: CASSPPSLAGATDTQYF. As DNA, the CDR3 is TGTGCCAGCTCACCACCGAGTCTAGCGGGGGCCACAGATACGCAGTATTTT. Filled out from reference TRBV18 and TRBJ2-3, the complete variable domain reads NAGVMQNPRHLVRRRGQEARLRCSPMKGHSHVYWYRQLPEEGLKFMVYLQKENIIDESGMPKERFSAEFPKEGPSILRIQQVVRGDSAAYFCASSPPSLAGATDTQYFGPGTRLTVL.

The V call is TRBV15, the J call TRBJ1-2; no reliable D call. Germline loops: CDR1 LNHNV, CDR2 YYDKDF (reference sequence). This CDR3 is 16 amino acids long. Trimming took off 1 base at V and 0 bases at J, with 12 bases between the two ends. The CDR3 here is CATSRGTEGTNYGYTF. CDR3 DNA: TGTGCCACCAGCAGAGGGACGGAGGGTACTAACTATGGCTACACCTTC.

The CDR3 loop reads CSAPIRTGYSNQPQHF. The CDR3, as DNA: TGCAGCGCCCCCATTCGGACAGGCTATAGCAATCAGCCCCAGCATTTT. The chain links TRBV29-1 to TRBJ1-5, with 7 bases identical to TRBD1. This CDR3 contains 16 residues. Germline CDR1 is SQVTM and CDR2 is ANQGSEA. Germline trimming cut 7 bases from V and 0 bases from J; bases unmatched to any gene: 12.

The chain uses TRBV28 and TRBJ2-7; maybe TRBD1 (6 bases). This CDR3 spans 10 amino acids. CDR1 MDHEN and CDR2 SYDVKM come from the germline V gene. V lost 6 bases to trimming and J lost 8 bases, with 8 bases between them. This chain's CDR3 is CASRRDKQYF. CDR3 nucleotide sequence: TGTGCCAGCAGGAGGGACAAGCAGTACTTC.